Sequencing of this T cell receptor beta chain was carried out in a study of T cell changes during pregnancy in multiple sclerosis. Germline CDR1 reads SGHTA; CDR2 reads FQGNSA. V was clipped by 5 bases and J by 1 base; unmatched bases: 15. The length of the CDR3 is 18 residues. Here immunoSEQ multiplex PCR was the method, and the copy in TCRdb shows in-frame clones only, minus some. The profile shows 70,000 to 100,000 clones, 92% of them singletons. The receptor comes from a female donor with multiple sclerosis, enrolled in a pregnancy study. The sample here was peripheral blood, taken in the first trimester of pregnancy. This chain joins TRBV7-2 and TRBJ2-7, with 9 bases aligning to TRBD2. The CDR3 DNA is TGTGCCAGCAGCCCCCCCCTAGAATTAGCGGGAGTATCCTACGAGCAGTACTTC. Translated: CASSPPLELAGVSYEQYF.